Listed below are T cell receptor beta chains from one sample, sequenced in a study of control samples from healthy donors and cancer patients. Data came from immunoSEQ multiplex PCR; TCRdb stores just in-frame clones and leaves some out. The top ten hold about 5% of the sample, which has about 82,000 clones, around 94% seen once. Material for sequencing was blood. The receptors originated from a woman in her late teens or twenties in good health. The CDR3 runs from the conserved cysteine through the conserved F or W. The D gene is left open where the match is weak. Not every row has a clone size; where given, it reads once, few, many or a size class.

size: -
J: TRBJ1-6
V: TRBV28
D: -
CDR3: CASSLSDRSLHF
DNA: TGTGCCAGCAGTTTATCGGACAGATCCCTCCACTTT

size: -
J: TRBJ2-3
V: TRBV6-4
D: TRBD2
CDR3: CASSETGTSGPTDTQYF
DNA: TGTGCCAGCAGTGAGACCGGGACTAGCGGCCCTACAGATACGCAGTATTTT

size: -
J: TRBJ2-7
V: TRBV27
D: -
CDR3: CASSLSRSYEQYF
DNA: TGTGCCAGCAGTTTGTCGAGAAGCTACGAGCAGTACTTC

size: -
J: TRBJ2-1
V: TRBV15
D: -
CDR3: CATSRANEQFF
DNA: TGTGCCACCAGCAGAGCCAATGAGCAGTTCTTC

size: -
J: TRBJ2-7
V: TRBV9
D: TRBD1
CDR3: CASSPPRTGYEQYF
DNA: TGTGCCAGCAGCCCCCCCCGGACAGGCTACGAGCAGTACTTC

size: -
J: TRBJ2-2
V: TRBV11-2
D: -
CDR3: CASSLGRLVNTGELFF
DNA: TGTGCCAGCAGCTTAGGCAGACTAGTCAACACCGGGGAGCTGTTTTTT

size: -
J: TRBJ2-7
V: TRBV28
D: TRBD1
CDR3: CASFSWETGGTYEQYF
DNA: TGTGCCAGCTTCTCATGGGAGACAGGGGGCACCTACGAGCAGTACTTC

size: few
J: TRBJ1-1
V: TRBV28
D: -
CDR3: CASSRSGGRGNTEAFF
DNA: TGTGCCAGCAGCCGATCGGGGGGGAGAGGGAACACTGAAGCTTTCTTT

size: -
J: TRBJ2-2
V: TRBV28
D: TRBD1
CDR3: CASSITFGTGGGELFF
DNA: TGTGCCAGCAGTATCACCTTCGGGACAGGGGGCGGGGAGCTGTTTTTT

size: -
J: TRBJ1-1
V: TRBV2
D: TRBD1
CDR3: CASSVGQGTEAFF
DNA: TGTGCCAGCAGTGTAGGACAGGGCACTGAAGCTTTCTTT

size: -
J: TRBJ2-6
V: TRBV4-2
D: -
CDR3: CASSQEGGSGANVLTF
DNA: TGTGCCAGCAGCCAAGAGGGGGGTTCTGGGGCCAACGTCCTGACTTTC

size: -
J: TRBJ1-5
V: TRBV27
D: -
CDR3: CASSSPLTNQPQHF
DNA: TGTGCCAGCAGTTCCCCCCTGACCAATCAGCCCCAGCATTTT

size: -
J: TRBJ1-2
V: TRBV5-1
D: -
CDR3: CASSLQVNYGYTF
DNA: TGCGCCAGCAGCCTACAGGTCAACTATGGCTACACCTTC

size: -
J: TRBJ2-1
V: TRBV5-4
D: -
CDR3: CASSLGRGRTYNEQFF
DNA: TGTGCCAGCAGCTTGGGTCGGGGGCGGACCTACAATGAGCAGTTCTTC

size: few
J: TRBJ2-1
V: TRBV5-1
D: -
CDR3: CASRWGSYSYNEQFF
DNA: TGCGCCAGCAGATGGGGCAGTTACTCCTACAATGAGCAGTTCTTC

size: -
J: TRBJ2-2
V: TRBV18
D: -
CDR3: CASSPPGNPGELFF
DNA: TGTGCCAGCTCACCACCTGGGAACCCCGGGGAGCTGTTTTTT

size: -
J: TRBJ1-1
V: TRBV14
D: TRBD1
CDR3: CASSRKGETGGAWGTEAFF
DNA: TGTGCCAGCAGCCGGAAAGGTGAGACAGGGGGCGCGTGGGGCACTGAAGCTTTCTTT

size: -
J: TRBJ2-2
V: TRBV9
D: -
CDR3: CASSVQTDTGELFF
DNA: TGTGCCAGCAGCGTACAGACAGACACCGGGGAGCTGTTTTTT

size: -
J: TRBJ2-1
V: TRBV5-1
D: -
CDR3: CASSAGGSSYNEQFF
DNA: TGCGCCAGCAGCGCAGGAGGGAGCTCCTACAATGAGCAGTTCTTC

size: -
J: TRBJ1-5
V: TRBV5-1
D: TRBD1
CDR3: CASSPMGQGNQPQHF
DNA: TGCGCCAGCAGCCCAATGGGACAGGGGAATCAGCCCCAGCATTTT

size: -
J: TRBJ1-1
V: TRBV4-2
D: -
CDR3: CASSQLGQNTEAFF
DNA: TGTGCCAGCAGCCAGCTGGGACAGAACACTGAAGCTTTCTTT

size: -
J: TRBJ2-1
V: TRBV15
D: TRBD1
CDR3: CATSTRTGGDEQFF
DNA: TGTGCCACCAGCACCAGGACAGGGGGGGATGAGCAGTTCTTC

size: -
J: TRBJ2-3
V: TRBV21-1
D: -
CDR3: CASSKARLYLAGGTDTQYF
DNA: TGTGCCAGCAGCAAAGCCCGATTATATCTAGCGGGGGGCACAGATACGCAGTATTTT

size: -
J: TRBJ1-4
V: TRBV25-1
D: -
CDR3: CASSDKTATNEKLFF
DNA: TGTGCCAGCAGTGATAAGACCGCAACTAATGAAAAACTGTTTTTT

size: -
J: TRBJ1-1
V: TRBV28
D: -
CDR3: CASSPHLGGVTEAFF
DNA: TGTGCCAGCAGCCCCCACCTAGGGGGGGTCACTGAAGCTTTCTTT

size: -
J: TRBJ1-5
V: TRBV19
D: -
CDR3: CASSPLNQPQHF
DNA: TGTGCCAGTTCTCCTCTCAATCAGCCCCAGCATTTT

size: once
J: TRBJ1-1
V: TRBV19
D: -
CDR3: CASSNPWGRVQKTEAFF
DNA: TGTGCCAGTAGTAACCCCTGGGGGCGAGTTCAGAAAACTGAAGCTTTCTTT

size: -
J: TRBJ1-3
V: TRBV6-5
D: -
CDR3: CASTTNSRNTIYF
DNA: TGTGCCTCCACCACAAACTCCCGAAACACCATATATTTT

size: -
J: TRBJ1-1
V: TRBV9
D: TRBD1
CDR3: CASSAEPGGSTEAFF
DNA: TGTGCCAGCAGCGCGGAACCAGGGGGCAGCACTGAAGCTTTCTTT

size: -
J: TRBJ1-1
V: TRBV5-1
D: -
CDR3: CASSLATLNTEAFF
DNA: TGCGCCAGCAGCTTGGCGACACTGAACACTGAAGCTTTCTTT

size: -
J: TRBJ2-7
V: TRBV2
D: TRBD1
CDR3: CASFGQELNYEQYF
DNA: TGTGCCAGCTTCGGACAGGAGCTTAACTACGAGCAGTACTTC

size: -
J: TRBJ1-6
V: TRBV28
D: -
CDR3: CASSNRDGSNSPLHF
DNA: TGTGCCAGCAGTAACCGGGACGGGTCGAATTCACCCCTCCACTTT

size: -
J: TRBJ2-7
V: TRBV11-2
D: TRBD1
CDR3: CASRIHRGPYEQYF
DNA: TGTGCCAGCAGGATACACAGGGGGCCCTACGAGCAGTACTTC

size: -
J: TRBJ2-3
V: TRBV19
D: TRBD1
CDR3: CASGTGATDTQYF
DNA: TGTGCCAGCGGGACAGGGGCAACAGATACGCAGTATTTT

size: -
J: TRBJ2-7
V: TRBV2
D: -
CDR3: CASTRQEPYEQYF
DNA: TGTGCCAGCACCCGACAGGAACCCTACGAGCAGTACTTC

size: -
J: TRBJ2-3
V: TRBV11-1
D: TRBD2
CDR3: CASSTREGGPEDTQYF
DNA: TGTGCCAGCAGCACCAGGGAGGGAGGGCCGGAAGATACGCAGTATTTT

size: -
J: TRBJ1-2
V: TRBV15
D: -
CDR3: CATSQGQVYYGYTF
DNA: TGTGCCACCAGCCAGGGGCAGGTTTACTATGGCTACACCTTC

size: -
J: TRBJ2-3
V: TRBV2
D: TRBD2
CDR3: CASSLAGGSTDTQYF
DNA: TGTGCCAGCAGCCTAGCGGGAGGGAGCACAGATACGCAGTATTTT

size: -
J: TRBJ1-5
V: TRBV18
D: -
CDR3: CASSPQNSNQPQHF
DNA: TGTGCCAGCTCACCGCAGAATAGCAATCAGCCCCAGCATTTT

size: -
J: TRBJ2-1
V: TRBV3-1/TRBV3-2
D: -
CDR3: CASSQEGIQPYNEQFF
DNA: TGTGCCAGCAGCCAAGAGGGAATTCAACCCTACAATGAGCAGTTCTTC

size: -
J: TRBJ2-1
V: TRBV7-8
D: TRBD2
CDR3: CASSLWLAGSSYNEQFF
DNA: TGTGCCAGCAGCTTATGGCTAGCGGGATCCTCCTACAATGAGCAGTTCTTC

size: -
J: TRBJ2-3
V: TRBV7-6
D: TRBD2
CDR3: CASSAAGGRTDTQYF
DNA: TGTGCCAGCAGCGCTGCGGGGGGGCGAACAGATACGCAGTATTTT